The T cell receptor (beta chain) described here comes from a study of blood T cell repertoires in COVID-19. Overall study: The United States, Italy and Spain provided the acute and convalescent COVID-19 samples. Sources were T cells, B-cell-depleted T cells, or PBMCs; the material itself was cDNA or gDNA.

The length of the CDR3 is 13 residues. V was shortened by 10 bases and J by 5 bases, with 18 bases between the two germline ends. Germline V gives CDR1 MDHEN, CDR2 SYDVKM. In the original processing: Cell counts per sample came from amplifying reference gene primers. The method was immunoSEQ multiplex PCR; TCRdb's version includes in-frame clones alone and lacks a portion of them. That table furnishes V, J and clone size, whereas the DNA furnished D and trimming. The sample lists about 120,000 clones, less than 95% occurring once. The chain is built from TRBV28 and TRBJ2-7; possibly TRBD2 for D (6 bases). The TCR was taken from a human donor with active COVID-19. The donor label of this sample is uncertain. The specimen sequenced was peripheral blood. This CDR3 reads CATSVGVPDEQYF. The DNA for the CDR3 is TGTGCCACTAGCGTAGGGGTCCCTGACGAGCAGTACTTC.